These 6 T cell receptor beta chains share one sample of origin, sequenced in a study of CD8 T cells in ankylosing spondylitis. TCRdb re-called the 5' RACE reads with MiXCR, one entry per CDR3 protein. The data hold approximately 300,000 distinct CDR3 sequences, with more than 20% observed a single time. Source material: blood, either unsorted or a sorted T cell fraction (not recorded which). The source of these receptors is a female donor with ankylosing spondylitis or in good health (not recorded which).

This rearrangement joins TRBV6-8 to TRBJ2-4, with 11 bases identical to TRBD2. The J segment lost 0 bases and the V segment lost 2 bases, leaving 12 bases of the junction unmatched. Germline-derived CDR1 and CDR2 are MNHGY and SAAAGT. There are 20 residues in the CDR3. The CDR3 DNA follows: TGTGCCAGCAGTTACACCCCCACTAGCGGGAGCATTTTAGCCAAAAACATTCAGTACTTC. It specifies CASSYTPTSGSILAKNIQYF.

CDR3 coding DNA: TGCGCCAGCAGCTCCACCTCGATACTAGCGGGAGCGGGGTTCTTC. Its translation: CASSSTSILAGAGFF. This chain links TRBV5-1 with TRBJ2-1; 11 bases agree with TRBD2. The V and J ends lost 3 bases and 15 bases, in that order; junction bases with no gene match: 14. CDR3 length: 15 residues. Germline loops: CDR1 SGHRS, CDR2 YFSETQ.

The chain links TRBV2 to TRBJ2-2, with 8 bases fitting TRBD1. With V trimmed by 5 bases and J by 3 bases, 8 bases remained unmatched. This CDR3 has 16 residues. The germline CDR1 and CDR2 sequences are SNHLY and FYNNEI. CDR3 in amino acids: CASSPLGQGHTGELFF. The CDR3 DNA is TGTGCCAGCAGTCCCCTCGGACAGGGCCACACCGGGGAGCTGTTTTTT.

This chain uses TRBV6-1 with TRBJ1-1; D gene ambiguous. V dropped 5 bases and J dropped 1 base, with 8 bases sitting between them. The CDR3 sequence is 13 residues long. The germline V gene encodes CDR1 MNHNS and CDR2 SASEGT. CDR3 DNA: TGTGCCAGCAGTACAGAGGGGAACACTGAAGCTTTCTTT. As protein: CASSTEGNTEAFF.

This clonotype was observed a few times. The rearrangement joins TRBV7-2 to TRBJ1-2; 9 nucleotides match TRBD1. The CDR3 has 13 amino acids. With V trimmed by 4 bases and J by 8 bases, 5 bases remained unmatched. The germline CDR1 and CDR2 sequences are SGHTA and FQGNSA. The CDR3 sequence: CASSSRQGEGYTF. CDR3 coding DNA: TGTGCCAGCAGCTCACGACAGGGGGAAGGCTACACCTTC.

J is TRBJ2-5 and V is TRBV20-1, with D perhaps assigned TRBD1 or TRBD2 (7 bases each). The germline V gene has CDR1 DFQATT and CDR2 SNEGSKA (reference sequence). The CDR3 is 15 amino acids. The germline V and J ends were trimmed by 3 bases and 1 base, with 15 bases remaining between them. The CDR3 loop reads CSASHRGGSQETQYF. The CDR3 nucleotides are TGCAGTGCTAGCCACAGGGGAGGGTCCCAAGAGACCCAGTACTTC.